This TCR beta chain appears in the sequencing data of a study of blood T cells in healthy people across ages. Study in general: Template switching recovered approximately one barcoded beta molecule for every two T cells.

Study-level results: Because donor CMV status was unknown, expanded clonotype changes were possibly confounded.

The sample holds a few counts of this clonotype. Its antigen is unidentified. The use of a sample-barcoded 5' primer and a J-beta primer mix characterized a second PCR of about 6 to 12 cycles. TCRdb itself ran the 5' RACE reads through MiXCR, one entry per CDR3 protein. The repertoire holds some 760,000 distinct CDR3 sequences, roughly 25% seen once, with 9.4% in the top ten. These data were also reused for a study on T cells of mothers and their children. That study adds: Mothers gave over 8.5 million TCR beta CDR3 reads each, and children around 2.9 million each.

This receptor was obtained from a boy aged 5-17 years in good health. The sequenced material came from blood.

The CDR3 is CASSSSGTDYGYTF. The CDR3 DNA reads as TGCGCCAGCAGCTCCTCCGGGACAGACTATGGCTACACCTTC. The rearrangement links TRBV5-1 to TRBJ1-2, with 7 bases identical to TRBD1. This CDR3 has 14 residues. Per the germline V gene, CDR1 is SGHRS and CDR2 is YFSETQ. J lost 3 bases, V lost 3 bases, and 5 bases had no gene match.